The source of this T cell receptor (beta chain) is a study of T cell responses to AZD1222 COVID-19 vaccine. The V gene's germline CDR1 is MNHEY and CDR2 SVGAGI. The germline V and J ends were trimmed by 0 bases and 9 bases, with 15 bases remaining between them. The CDR3 runs 16 residues. Data came from immunoSEQ multiplex PCR; TCRdb stores just in-frame clones and leaves some out. The sample contains 150,000 or so clones, around 90% of which appear only once. To note about this clone: The antigen remains undetermined.

Notes on the study in general: Seropositive at baseline were only a handful of AZD1222 recipients. Among the donors, most were white British and more were female, and clonal diversity was possibly underestimated. Nearly half of spike-specific TCRs reportedly target unmutated variant regions. Spike as a whole was targeted by vaccine-associated CD4 TCRs, dominant at 160-218 and 743-854.

This TCR derives from an adult who received the AZD1222 COVID-19 vaccine. The chain links TRBV6-5 to TRBJ1-6, with no clear D. The sequencing here drew on peripheral blood, taken 28 days after the second AZD1222 dose. For the CDR3, the DNA is TGTGCCAGCAGTTACTCGACTGTGCACTGGGGTTCACCCCTCCACTTT. This codes for CASSYSTVHWGSPLHF.